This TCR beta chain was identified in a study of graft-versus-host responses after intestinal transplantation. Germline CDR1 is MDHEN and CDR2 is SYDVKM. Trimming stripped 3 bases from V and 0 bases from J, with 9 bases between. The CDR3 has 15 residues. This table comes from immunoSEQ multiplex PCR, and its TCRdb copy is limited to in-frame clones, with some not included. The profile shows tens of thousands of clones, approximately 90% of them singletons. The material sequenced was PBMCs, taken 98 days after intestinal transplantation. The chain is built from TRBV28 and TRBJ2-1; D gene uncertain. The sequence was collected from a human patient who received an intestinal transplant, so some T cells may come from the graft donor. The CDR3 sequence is CASSLLSSSYNEQFF. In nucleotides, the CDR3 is TGTGCCAGCAGTTTGTTGTCCAGCTCCTACAATGAGCAGTTCTTC.